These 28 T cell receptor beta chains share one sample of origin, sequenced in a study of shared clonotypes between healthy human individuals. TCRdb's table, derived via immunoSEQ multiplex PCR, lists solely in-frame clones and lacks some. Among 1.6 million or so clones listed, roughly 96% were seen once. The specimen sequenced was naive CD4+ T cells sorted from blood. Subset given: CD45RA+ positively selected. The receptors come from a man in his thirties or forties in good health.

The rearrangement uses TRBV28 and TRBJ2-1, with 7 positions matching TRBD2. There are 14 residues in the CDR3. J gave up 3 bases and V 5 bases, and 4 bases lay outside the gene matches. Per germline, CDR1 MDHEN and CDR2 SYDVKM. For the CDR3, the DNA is TGTGCCAGCAGTGCGGGAGCCTTCTACAATGAGCAGTTCTTC. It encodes CASSAGAFYNEQFF. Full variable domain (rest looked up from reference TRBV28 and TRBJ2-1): DVKVTQSSRYLVKRTGEKVFLECVQDMDHENMFWYRQDPGLGLRLIYFSYDVKMKEKGDIPEGYSVSREKKERFSLILESASTNQTSMYLCASSAGAFYNEQFFGPGTRLTVL.

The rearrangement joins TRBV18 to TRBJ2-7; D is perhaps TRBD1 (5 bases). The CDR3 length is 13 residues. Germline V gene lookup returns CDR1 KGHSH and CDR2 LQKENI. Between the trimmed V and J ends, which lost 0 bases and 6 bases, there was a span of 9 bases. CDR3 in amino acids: CASSPPQGGEQYF. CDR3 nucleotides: TGTGCCAGCTCACCACCCCAGGGTGGCGAGCAGTACTTC.

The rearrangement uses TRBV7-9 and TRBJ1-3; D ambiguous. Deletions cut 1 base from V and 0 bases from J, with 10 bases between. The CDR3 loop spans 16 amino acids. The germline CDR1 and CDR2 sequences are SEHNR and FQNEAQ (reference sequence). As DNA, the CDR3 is TGTGCCAGCAGCTTAGTTTCCAGCAGCTCTGGAAACACCATATATTTT. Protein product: CASSLVSSSSGNTIYF.

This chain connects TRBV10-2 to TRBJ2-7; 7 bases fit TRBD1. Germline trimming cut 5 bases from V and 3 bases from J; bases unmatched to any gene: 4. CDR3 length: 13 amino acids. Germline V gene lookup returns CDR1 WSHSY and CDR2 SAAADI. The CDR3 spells CASSLRGNYEQYF. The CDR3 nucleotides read TGCGCCAGCAGTCTCAGGGGGAACTACGAGCAGTACTTC.

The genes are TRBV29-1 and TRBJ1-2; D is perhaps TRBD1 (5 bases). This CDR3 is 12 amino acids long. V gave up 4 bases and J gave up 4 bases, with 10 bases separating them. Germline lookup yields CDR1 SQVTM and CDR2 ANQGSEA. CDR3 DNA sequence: TGCAGCGTTGTTTGGGGGACCTATGGCTACACCTTC. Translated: CSVVWGTYGYTF.

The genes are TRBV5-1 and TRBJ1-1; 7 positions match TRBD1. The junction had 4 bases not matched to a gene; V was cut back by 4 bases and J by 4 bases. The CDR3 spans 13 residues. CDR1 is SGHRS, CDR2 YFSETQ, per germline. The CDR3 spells CASSRGPTTEAFF. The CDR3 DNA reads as TGCGCCAGCAGCAGGGGGCCTACCACTGAAGCTTTCTTT. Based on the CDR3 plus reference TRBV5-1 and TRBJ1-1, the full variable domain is KAGVTQTPRYLIKTRGQQVTLSCSPISGHRSVSWYQQTPGQGLQFLFEYFSETQRNKGNFPGRFSGRQFSNSRSEMNVSTLELGDSALYLCASSRGPTTEAFFGQGTRLTVV.

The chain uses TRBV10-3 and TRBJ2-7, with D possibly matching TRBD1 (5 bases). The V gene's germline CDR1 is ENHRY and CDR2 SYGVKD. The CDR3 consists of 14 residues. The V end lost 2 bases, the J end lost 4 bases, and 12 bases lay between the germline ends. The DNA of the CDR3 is TGTGCCATCAGTGAGAGTGGCAGGGATTACGAGCAGTACTTC. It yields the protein CAISESGRDYEQYF.

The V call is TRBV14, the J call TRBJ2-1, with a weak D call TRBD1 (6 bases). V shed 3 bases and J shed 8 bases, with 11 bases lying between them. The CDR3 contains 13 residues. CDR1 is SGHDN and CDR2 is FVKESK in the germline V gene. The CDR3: CASSHLGQHEQFF. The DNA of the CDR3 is TGTGCCAGCAGCCACCTAGGACAGCATGAGCAGTTCTTC.

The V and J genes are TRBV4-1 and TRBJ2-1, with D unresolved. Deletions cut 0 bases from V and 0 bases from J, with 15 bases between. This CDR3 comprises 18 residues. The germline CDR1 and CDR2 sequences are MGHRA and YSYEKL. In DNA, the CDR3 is TGCGCCAGCAGCCAAGAACCCCTGCCTCCTAGCTCCTACAATGAGCAGTTCTTC. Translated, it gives CASSQEPLPPSSYNEQFF.

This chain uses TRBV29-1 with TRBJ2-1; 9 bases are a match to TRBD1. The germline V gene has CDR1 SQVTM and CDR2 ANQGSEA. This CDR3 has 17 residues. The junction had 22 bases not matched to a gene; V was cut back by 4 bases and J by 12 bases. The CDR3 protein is CSVGPDFSGTGRIGQFF. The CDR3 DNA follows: TGCAGCGTTGGCCCCGATTTTTCCGGGACAGGGAGAATTGGGCAGTTCTTC.

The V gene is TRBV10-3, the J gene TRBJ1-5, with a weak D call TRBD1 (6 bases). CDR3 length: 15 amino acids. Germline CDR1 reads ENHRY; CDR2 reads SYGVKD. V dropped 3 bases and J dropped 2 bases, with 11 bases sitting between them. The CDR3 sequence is CAISETGQGNQPQHF. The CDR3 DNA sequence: TGTGCCATCAGTGAAACAGGGCAGGGCAATCAGCCCCAGCATTTT.

Here the CDR3 reads CAWHRVWLHINEKLFF. The CDR3 DNA reads as TGTGCCTGGCACAGGGTTTGGCTACATATTAATGAAAAACTGTTTTTT. The chain employs TRBV30 and TRBJ1-4, with D maybe TRBD1 (6 bases). V lost 5 bases, J lost 4 bases, and 20 bases lay in between. This CDR3 spans 16 amino acids. Germline-derived CDR1 and CDR2 are GTSNPN and SVGIG (reference sequence).

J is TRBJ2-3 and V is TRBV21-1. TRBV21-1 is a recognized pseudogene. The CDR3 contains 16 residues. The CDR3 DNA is TGTGCCAGCAGCAAAGGGGGGGCACCGGTGGGGAATACGCAGTATTTT. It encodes CASSKGGAPVGNTQYF.

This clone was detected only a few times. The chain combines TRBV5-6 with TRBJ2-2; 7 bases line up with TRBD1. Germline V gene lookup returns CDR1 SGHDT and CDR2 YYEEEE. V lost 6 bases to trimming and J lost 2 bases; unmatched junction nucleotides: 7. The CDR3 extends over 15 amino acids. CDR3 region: CASTWTGLNTGELFF. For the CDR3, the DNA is TGTGCCAGCACCTGGACAGGACTCAACACCGGGGAGCTGTTTTTT.

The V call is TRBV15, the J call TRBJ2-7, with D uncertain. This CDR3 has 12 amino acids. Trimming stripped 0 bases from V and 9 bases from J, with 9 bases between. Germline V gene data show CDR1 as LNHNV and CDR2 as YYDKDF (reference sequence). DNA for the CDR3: TGTGCCACCAGCAGAGATCGTACGGGGCAGTACTTC. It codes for CATSRDRTGQYF.

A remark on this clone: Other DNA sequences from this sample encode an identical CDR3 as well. CDR3 loop: CASSLGPAEETQYF. DNA of the CDR3: TGCGCCAGCAGCCTGGGACCTGCGGAAGAGACCCAGTACTTC. The genes are TRBV5-1 and TRBJ2-5; TRBD1 or TRBD2 may be the D gene (5 bases each). Germline CDR1 and CDR2: SGHRS and YFSETQ. V shed 4 bases and J shed 3 bases, with 13 bases lying between them. CDR3 length equals 14 residues.

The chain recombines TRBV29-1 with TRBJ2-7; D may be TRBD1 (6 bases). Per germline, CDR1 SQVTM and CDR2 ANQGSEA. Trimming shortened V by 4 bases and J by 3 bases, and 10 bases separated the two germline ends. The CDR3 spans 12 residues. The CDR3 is CSVVAGVYEQYF. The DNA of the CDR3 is TGCAGCGTTGTGGCAGGGGTCTACGAGCAGTACTTC.

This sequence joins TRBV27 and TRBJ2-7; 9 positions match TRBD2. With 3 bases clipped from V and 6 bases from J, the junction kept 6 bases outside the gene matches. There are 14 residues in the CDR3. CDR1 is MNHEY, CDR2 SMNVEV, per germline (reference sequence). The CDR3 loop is CASSFSGSGSEQYF. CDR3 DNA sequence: TGTGCCAGCAGTTTTAGCGGGAGCGGGTCCGAGCAGTACTTC.

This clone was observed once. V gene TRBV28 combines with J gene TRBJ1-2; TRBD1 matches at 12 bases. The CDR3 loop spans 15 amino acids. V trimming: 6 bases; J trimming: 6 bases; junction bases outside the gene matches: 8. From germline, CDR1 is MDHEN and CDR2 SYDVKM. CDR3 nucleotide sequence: TGTGCCAGCAGCTCACCGGGACAGGGGGCGAATGGCTACACCTTC. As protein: CASSSPGQGANGYTF.

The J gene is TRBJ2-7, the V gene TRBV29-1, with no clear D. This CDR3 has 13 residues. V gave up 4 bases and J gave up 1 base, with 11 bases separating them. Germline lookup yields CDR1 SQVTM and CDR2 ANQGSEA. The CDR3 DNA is TGCAGCGTTGCGGAATCATGGTCCTACGAGCAGTACTTC. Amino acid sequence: CSVAESWSYEQYF.

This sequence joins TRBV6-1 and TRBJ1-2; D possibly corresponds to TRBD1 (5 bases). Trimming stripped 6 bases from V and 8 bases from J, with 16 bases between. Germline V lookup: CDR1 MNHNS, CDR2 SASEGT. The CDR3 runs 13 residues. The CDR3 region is CASSTRVDTGYTF. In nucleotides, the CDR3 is TGTGCCAGCAGCACCAGGGTAGATACGGGCTACACCTTC.

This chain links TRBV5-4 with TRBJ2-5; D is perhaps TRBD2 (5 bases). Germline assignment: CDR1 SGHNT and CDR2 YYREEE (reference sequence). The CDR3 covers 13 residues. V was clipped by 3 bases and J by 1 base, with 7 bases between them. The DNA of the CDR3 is TGTGCCAGCAGCTCGGAGGTCCAAGAGACCCAGTACTTC. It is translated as CASSSEVQETQYF.

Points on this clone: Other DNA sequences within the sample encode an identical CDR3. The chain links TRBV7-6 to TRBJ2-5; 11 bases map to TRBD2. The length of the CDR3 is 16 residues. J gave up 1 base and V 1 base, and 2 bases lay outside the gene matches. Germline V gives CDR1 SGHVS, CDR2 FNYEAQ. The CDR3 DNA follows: TGTGCCAGCAGCTTAGGCCTAGCGGGAGGCCAAGAGACCCAGTACTTC. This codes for CASSLGLAGGQETQYF.

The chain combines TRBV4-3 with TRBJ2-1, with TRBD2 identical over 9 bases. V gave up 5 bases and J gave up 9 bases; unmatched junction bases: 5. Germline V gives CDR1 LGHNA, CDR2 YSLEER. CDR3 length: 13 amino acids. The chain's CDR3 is CASSARTSAEQFF. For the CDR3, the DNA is TGCGCCAGCAGCGCTCGGACTAGCGCTGAGCAGTTCTTC.

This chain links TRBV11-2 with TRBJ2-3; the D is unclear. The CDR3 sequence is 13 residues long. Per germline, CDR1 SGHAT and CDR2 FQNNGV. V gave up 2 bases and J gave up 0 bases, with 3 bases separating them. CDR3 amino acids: CASSLSSTDTQYF. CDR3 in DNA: TGTGCCAGCAGCTTATCAAGCACAGATACGCAGTATTTT.

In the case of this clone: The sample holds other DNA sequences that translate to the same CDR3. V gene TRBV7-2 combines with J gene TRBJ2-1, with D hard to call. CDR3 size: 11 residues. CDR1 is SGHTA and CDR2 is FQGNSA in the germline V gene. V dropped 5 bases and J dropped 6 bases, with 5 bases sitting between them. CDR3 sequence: CASSPSNEQFF. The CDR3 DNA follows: TGTGCCAGCAGCCCTAGCAATGAGCAGTTCTTC.

The CDR3 region is CASSVGLAKNYEQYF. CDR3 DNA: TGTGCCAGCAGCGTAGGTCTAGCGAAAAACTACGAGCAGTACTTC. V gene TRBV9 combines with J gene TRBJ2-7; D is possibly TRBD2 (6 bases). Trimming stripped 0 bases from V and 3 bases from J, with 13 bases between. Germline CDR1 and CDR2: SGDLS and YYNGEE. The CDR3 extends over 15 amino acids.

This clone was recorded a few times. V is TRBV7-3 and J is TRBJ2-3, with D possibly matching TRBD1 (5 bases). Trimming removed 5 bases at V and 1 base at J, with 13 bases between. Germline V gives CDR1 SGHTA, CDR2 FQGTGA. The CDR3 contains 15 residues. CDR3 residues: CASSPRATGTDTQYF. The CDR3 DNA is TGTGCCAGCAGCCCCCGAGCGACAGGCACAGATACGCAGTATTTT.